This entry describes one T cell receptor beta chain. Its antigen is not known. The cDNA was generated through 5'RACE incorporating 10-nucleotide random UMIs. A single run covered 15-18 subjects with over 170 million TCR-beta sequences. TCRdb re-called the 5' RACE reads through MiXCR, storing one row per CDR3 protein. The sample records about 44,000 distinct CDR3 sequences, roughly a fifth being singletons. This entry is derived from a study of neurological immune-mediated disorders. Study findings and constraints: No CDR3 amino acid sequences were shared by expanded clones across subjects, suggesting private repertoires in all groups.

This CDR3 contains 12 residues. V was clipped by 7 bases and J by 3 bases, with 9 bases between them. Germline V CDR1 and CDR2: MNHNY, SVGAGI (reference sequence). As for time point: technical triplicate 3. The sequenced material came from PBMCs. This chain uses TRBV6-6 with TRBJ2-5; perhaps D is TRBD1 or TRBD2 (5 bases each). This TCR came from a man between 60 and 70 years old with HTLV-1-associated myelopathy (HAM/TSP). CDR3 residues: CASKMGEETQYF. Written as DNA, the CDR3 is TGTGCCAGCAAGATGGGGGAAGAGACCCAGTACTTC.